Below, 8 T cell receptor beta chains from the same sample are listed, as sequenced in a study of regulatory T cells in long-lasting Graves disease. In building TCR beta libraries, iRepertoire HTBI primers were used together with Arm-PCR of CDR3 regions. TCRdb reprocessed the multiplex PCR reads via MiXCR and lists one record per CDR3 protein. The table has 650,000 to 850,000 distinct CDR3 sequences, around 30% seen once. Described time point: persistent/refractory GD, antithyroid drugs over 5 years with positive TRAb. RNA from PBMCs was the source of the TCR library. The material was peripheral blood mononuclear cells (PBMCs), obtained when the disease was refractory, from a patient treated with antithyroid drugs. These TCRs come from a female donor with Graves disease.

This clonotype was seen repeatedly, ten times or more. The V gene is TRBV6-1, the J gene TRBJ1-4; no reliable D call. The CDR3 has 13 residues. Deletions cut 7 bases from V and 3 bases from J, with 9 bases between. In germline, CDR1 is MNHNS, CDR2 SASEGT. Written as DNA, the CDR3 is TGTGCCAGCACAAGAGACTCTAATGAAAAACTGTTTTTT. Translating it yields CASTRDSNEKLFF.

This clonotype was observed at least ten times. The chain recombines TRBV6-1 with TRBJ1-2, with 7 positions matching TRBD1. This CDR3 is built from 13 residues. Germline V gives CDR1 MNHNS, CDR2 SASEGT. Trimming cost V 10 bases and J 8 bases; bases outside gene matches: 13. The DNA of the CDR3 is TGTGCCATCTCATTGAAAACAGGGGTCGGCTACACCTTC. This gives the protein CAISLKTGVGYTF.

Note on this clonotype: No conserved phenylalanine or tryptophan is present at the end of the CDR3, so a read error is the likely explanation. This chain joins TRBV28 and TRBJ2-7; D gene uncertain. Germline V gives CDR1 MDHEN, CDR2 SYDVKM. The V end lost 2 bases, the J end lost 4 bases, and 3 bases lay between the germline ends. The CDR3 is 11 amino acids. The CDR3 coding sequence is TGTGCCAGCAGTTTAGAGTACGAGCAGTACCTC. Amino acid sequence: CASSLEYEQYL.

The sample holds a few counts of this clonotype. This CDR3 is CASSQRGSGSTYEQYF. The CDR3 nucleotides read TGCGCCAGCAGCCAACGGGGGAGCGGGAGTACCTACGAGCAGTACTTC. The chain employs TRBV5-1 and TRBJ2-7; 8 nucleotides align to TRBD2. Germline loops: CDR1 SGHRS, CDR2 YFSETQ. V lost 4 bases and J lost 2; bases outside the gene matches: 11. This CDR3 region has 16 residues.

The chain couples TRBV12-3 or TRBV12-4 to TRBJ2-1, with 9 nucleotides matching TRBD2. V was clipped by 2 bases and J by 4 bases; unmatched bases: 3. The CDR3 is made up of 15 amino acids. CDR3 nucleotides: TGTGCCAGCAGTTTATATAGCGGGAGTTACAATGAGCAGTTCTTC. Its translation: CASSLYSGSYNEQFF.

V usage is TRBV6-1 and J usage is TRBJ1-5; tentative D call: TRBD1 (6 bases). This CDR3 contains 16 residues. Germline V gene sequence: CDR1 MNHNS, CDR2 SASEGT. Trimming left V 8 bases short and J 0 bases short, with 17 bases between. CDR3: CASRGAGPDSNQPQHF. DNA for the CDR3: TGTGCCAGCCGGGGGGCAGGCCCTGATAGCAATCAGCCCCAGCATTTT.

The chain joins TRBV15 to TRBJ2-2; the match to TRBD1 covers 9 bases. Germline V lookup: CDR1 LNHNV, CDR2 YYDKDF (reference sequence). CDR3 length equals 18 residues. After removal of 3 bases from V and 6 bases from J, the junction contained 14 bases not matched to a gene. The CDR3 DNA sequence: TGTGCCACCAGCAGTCTCCCGAGGACAGGGGACTACCCCGGGGAGCTGTTTTTT. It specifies CATSSLPRTGDYPGELFF. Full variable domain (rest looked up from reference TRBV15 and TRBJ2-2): DAMVIQNPRYQVTQFGKPVTLSCSQTLNHNVMYWYQQKSSQAPKLLFHYYDKDFNNEADTPDNFQSRRPNTSFCFLDIRSPGLGDTAMYLCATSSLPRTGDYPGELFFGEGSRLTVL.

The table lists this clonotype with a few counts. The DNA of the CDR3 is TGCAGTGCTAGCAGGGATAGCAATCAGCCCCAGCATTTT. Its translation is CSASRDSNQPQHF. The chain links TRBV20-1 to TRBJ1-5; tentative D call: TRBD1 (5 bases). CDR3 length: 13 residues. Germline V lookup: CDR1 DFQATT, CDR2 SNEGSKA (reference sequence). The V end was cut by 3 bases, the J end by 0 bases, with 6 bases between.